The 19 T cell receptor beta chains listed next were all sequenced from one sample in a study of blood T cell repertoires in COVID-19. Sequenced by immunoSEQ multiplex PCR; TCRdb stores in-frame clones only, minus some. Here the sample spans some 240,000 clones, 80% to 85% being singletons. Sequencing was performed on peripheral blood. Source of these receptors: a woman aged 35 to 49 who had recovered from COVID-19.

The V gene is TRBV27, the J gene TRBJ2-5, with 9 bases lining up with TRBD1. The CDR3 consists of 13 residues. Unmatched junction bases numbered 8, after V lost 4 bases and J lost 11 bases. Germline assignment: CDR1 MNHEY and CDR2 SMNVEV (reference sequence). CDR3 region: CASSSGQGDFQYF. DNA for the CDR3: TGTGCCAGCAGTTCGGGACAGGGAGACTTTCAGTACTTC.

V usage is TRBV11-3 and J usage is TRBJ2-5; D may be TRBD1 (5 bases). The germline V and J ends were trimmed by 8 bases and 7 bases, with 14 bases remaining between them. The germline V gene encodes CDR1 SGHNT and CDR2 YENEEA. There are 12 residues in the CDR3. The CDR3 spells CASAPDQGTQYF. CDR3 DNA: TGTGCCAGCGCCCCCGACCAGGGGACCCAGTACTTC.

V usage is TRBV18 and J usage is TRBJ2-4; 10 bases align to TRBD1. The CDR3 length is 14 residues. The germline V gene has CDR1 KGHSH and CDR2 LQKENI. Trimming at V came to 4 bases and at J to 7 bases, leaving 4 bases not matched to a gene. The CDR3 region is CASSRDRGINIQYF. For the CDR3, the DNA is TGTGCCAGCTCACGGGACAGGGGAATTAACATTCAGTACTTC.

The chain is built from TRBV6-6 and TRBJ1-3; no firm D call. The length of the CDR3 is 15 residues. The V gene's germline CDR1 is MNHNY and CDR2 SVGAGI (reference sequence). V lost 2 bases and J 0 bases, leaving 8 bases between the germline ends. The CDR3 DNA follows: TGTGCCAGCAGTTACGGCAGGTCCTCTGGAAACACCATATATTTT. Protein product: CASSYGRSSGNTIYF.

A few counts support this clone. This chain connects TRBV5-1 to TRBJ2-7, with TRBD1 matching over 10 bases. Germline V gene lookup returns CDR1 SGHRS and CDR2 YFSETQ. With 4 bases clipped from V and 6 bases from J, the junction kept 10 bases outside the gene matches. This CDR3 has 15 residues. CDR3 loop: CASSPRDRGSFEQYF. DNA of the CDR3: TGCGCCAGCAGCCCCCGGGACAGGGGTTCTTTCGAGCAGTACTTC.

The chain links TRBV19 to TRBJ1-6; perhaps TRBD1 as D (6 bases). Trimming removed 9 bases from V and 5 bases from J, with 14 bases in between. Germline lookup yields CDR1 LNHDA and CDR2 SQIVND (reference sequence). The length of the CDR3 is 14 residues. The CDR3 bases are TGTGCCAGCAGAACAGGGTACGATAATTCACCCCTCCACTTT. Protein product: CASRTGYDNSPLHF.

The chain carries TRBV7-9 and TRBJ1-5; maybe TRBD1 (6 bases). Germline V gene sequence: CDR1 SEHNR, CDR2 FQNEAQ (reference sequence). The CDR3 extends over 14 amino acids. The ends were cut back, 0 bases at V and 6 bases at J, with 9 bases in the middle. The CDR3 DNA follows: TGTGCCAGCAGCTTAGCCCAGGGGAGTCAGCCCCAGCATTTT. Protein: CASSLAQGSQPQHF.

This clone was recorded only once. The chain recombines TRBV19 with TRBJ1-6; TRBD1 agrees at 7 bases. There are 17 residues in the CDR3. With V trimmed by 6 bases and J by 1 base, 9 bases remained unmatched. Germline V CDR1 and CDR2: LNHDA, SQIVND (reference sequence). The CDR3 reads CASRRGTARSYNSPLHF. The CDR3 DNA reads as TGTGCCAGTAGACGGGGGACAGCGAGGTCCTATAATTCACCCCTCCACTTT.

The J gene is TRBJ1-1, the V gene TRBV19; tentatively, D is TRBD1 (5 bases). Germline-derived CDR1 and CDR2 are LNHDA and SQIVND (reference sequence). This CDR3 contains 14 residues. The V end was cut by 4 bases, the J end by 2 bases, with 11 bases between. The CDR3 here is CASSKWQGNTEAFF. The CDR3 region has the DNA TGTGCCAGTAGTAAGTGGCAGGGAAACACTGAAGCTTTCTTT.

The DNA of the CDR3 is TGTGCCAGTAGTAACTCCGACATTAACTACGAGCAGTACTTC. This translates into CASSNSDINYEQYF. The chain has TRBV19 and TRBJ2-7; D remains unclear. Trimming removed 4 bases at V and 3 bases at J, with 13 bases between. This CDR3 has 14 amino acids. Germline V gene sequence: CDR1 LNHDA, CDR2 SQIVND (reference sequence).

The chain combines TRBV10-3 with TRBJ1-2, with 8 bases identical to TRBD1. V trimming: 2 bases; J trimming: 2 bases; junction bases outside the gene matches: 4. The CDR3 loop spans 15 amino acids. Germline CDR1 reads ENHRY; CDR2 reads SYGVKD. In DNA, the CDR3 is TGTGCCATCAGTGAGCAGGACAGGGACAACTATGGCTACACCTTC. This codes for CAISEQDRDNYGYTF.

This sequence joins TRBV19 and TRBJ2-7; TRBD1 might be the D (5 bases). CDR3 size: 14 residues. Germline-derived CDR1 and CDR2 are LNHDA and SQIVND (reference sequence). V was cut by 3 bases and J by 0 bases, with 9 bases left in between. The CDR3 DNA is TGTGCCAGTAGTATGACAGCTAGCTCCTACGAGCAGTACTTC. Its protein is CASSMTASSYEQYF.

The rearrangement joins TRBV7-9 to TRBJ1-6; 8 bases fit TRBD1. This CDR3 has 15 amino acids. The trim removed 0 bases at V and 8 bases at J, leaving 3 bases unmatched. From germline, CDR1 is SEHNR and CDR2 FQNEAQ (reference sequence). CDR3 DNA sequence: TGTGCCAGCAGCTTAGCGACAGGGGTGGATTCACCCCTCCACTTT. Translation gives CASSLATGVDSPLHF.

The chain recombines TRBV7-9 with TRBJ1-5, with a possible D match to TRBD1 (5 bases). The CDR3 runs 16 residues. In germline, CDR1 is SEHNR, CDR2 FQNEAQ (reference sequence). Trimming removed 1 base at V and 7 bases at J, with 17 bases between. CDR3 bases: TGTGCCAGCAGCTTAGGGGAGGCAGGGATCGGGCAGCCCCAGCATTTT. Its translation: CASSLGEAGIGQPQHF.

There are a few counts of this clone. The chain couples TRBV12-3 or TRBV12-4 to TRBJ2-5; D might be TRBD1 (6 bases). The CDR3 is made up of 13 amino acids. The V end was cut by 8 bases, the J end by 7 bases, with 17 bases between. CDR3 DNA: TGTGCCAGCGGCCTTACTACCAGGGGGACCCAGTACTTC. It yields the protein CASGLTTRGTQYF.

The chain employs TRBV11-2 and TRBJ2-1; unclear D gene. V was trimmed by 1 base and J by 3 bases, leaving 4 bases between them. The germline V gene encodes CDR1 SGHAT and CDR2 FQNNGV. This CDR3 spans 13 amino acids. The CDR3 region has the DNA TGTGCCAGCAGCTTAGGAGACTACAATGAGCAGTTCTTC. It translates to CASSLGDYNEQFF.

The chain recombines TRBV5-1 with TRBJ2-7; possible D gene TRBD1, 6 bases. Trimming removed 4 bases from V and 5 bases from J, with 13 bases in between. The CDR3 spans 13 residues. The V gene's germline CDR1 is SGHRS and CDR2 YFSETQ. In DNA, the CDR3 is TGCGCCAGCAGCGTCTCACAGGGCCACGAGCAGTACTTC. Translation: CASSVSQGHEQYF.

V usage is TRBV5-6 and J usage is TRBJ2-1; no clear D gene. With 1 base removed from V and 0 bases from J, the gap between germline ends came to 17 bases. The CDR3 runs to 18 residues. CDR1 is SGHDT, CDR2 YYEEEE, per germline. CDR3 protein: CASSLYSLAASSYNEQFF. For the CDR3, the DNA is TGTGCCAGCAGCTTGTACTCATTGGCAGCGAGCTCCTACAATGAGCAGTTCTTC.

This chain connects TRBV3-1 (or the pseudogene TRBV3-2) to TRBJ1-3; 7 nucleotides agree with TRBD1. This CDR3 has 15 amino acids. V shed 4 bases and J 4 bases; nucleotides not matched to a gene: 7. CDR1 and CDR2 (germline): LGHDT, YNNKEL (reference sequence). CDR3 coding DNA: TGTGCCAGCAGCCGTAGGACAGGCCGGGGAAACACCATATATTTT. Protein: CASSRRTGRGNTIYF.